Below, 5 T cell receptor beta chains from the same sample are listed, as sequenced in a study of blood T cell repertoires in COVID-19. The protocol was immunoSEQ multiplex PCR, while the TCRdb copy is restricted to in-frame clones and leaves out a portion. The data contain some 200,000 clones, approximately 85% of them seen just once; the ten biggest clones take up about 2.4%. The sample taken for sequencing was peripheral blood. These receptors were collected from a woman in her 70s with COVID-19, enrolled during active disease.

This chain joins TRBV4-3 and TRBJ1-2, with a possible D match to TRBD1 (5 bases). The CDR3 consists of 12 residues. Trimming removed 3 bases at V and 7 bases at J, with 9 bases between. Germline lookup yields CDR1 LGHNA and CDR2 YSLEER. CDR3 bases: TGCGCCAGCAGCCAGGGACTTTCTGGCTACACCTTC. It encodes CASSQGLSGYTF.

This chain connects TRBV6-2 or TRBV6-3 to TRBJ2-7, with 8 nucleotides matching TRBD1. V lost 5 bases to trimming and J lost 2 bases; unmatched junction nucleotides: 2. Germline V gives CDR1 MNHEY, CDR2 SVGEGT. This CDR3 comprises 13 residues. In DNA form, the CDR3 reads TGTGCCAGCAGTACGACAGGGGCCTACGAGCAGTACTTC. It codes for CASSTTGAYEQYF.

The chain recombines TRBV4-2 with TRBJ1-2; D unresolved. V was cut by 0 bases and J by 4 bases, with 6 bases left in between. In germline, CDR1 is LGHNA, CDR2 YNFKEQ. The CDR3 sequence is 13 residues long. CDR3: CASSQDLGYGYTF. The CDR3 bases are TGTGCCAGCAGCCAAGATCTAGGCTATGGCTACACCTTC.

This chain links TRBV3-1 (or the pseudogene TRBV3-2) with TRBJ1-2; D uncertain. V was shortened by 1 base and J by 4 bases, with 10 bases between the two germline ends. Germline values: CDR1 LGHDT, CDR2 YNNKEL (reference sequence). CDR3 length: 14 amino acids. DNA for the CDR3: TGTGCCAGCAGCCAAGTCGCGGGATCCTATGGCTACACCTTC. This gives the protein CASSQVAGSYGYTF.

This clone has only a few counts. The rearrangement joins TRBV10-1 to TRBJ2-3; D gene ambiguous. Trimming stripped 5 bases from V and 1 base from J, with 10 bases between. CDR1 is WNHNN, CDR2 SYGVQD, per germline (reference sequence). The CDR3 loop spans 14 amino acids. CDR3 coding DNA: TGCGCCAGCAGTTCTCTCCAGGGCACAGATACGCAGTATTTT. Its translation is CASSSLQGTDTQYF.